This is a list of T cell receptor beta chains from one sample in a study of blood T cell repertoires in COVID-19. Libraries were prepared by immunoSEQ multiplex PCR; TCRdb keeps only in-frame clonotypes and omits some of them. This sample has 15,000 to 19,000 clones, with about 85% found just once. What was sequenced was peripheral blood. The receptors here all came from a man in his fifties or sixties with acute or convalescent COVID-19. Each CDR3 is given with its conserved first and last residue. A D gene is named only where the DNA matches it firmly. For some rows the clone size is stated as once, few or many, or as a class when expanded; others skip it.

CDR3nt: TGTGCCAGCAGCCTTACAGGGGGCGCCCACACCGGGGAGCTGTTTTTT
CDR3aa: CASSLTGGAHTGELFF
j_gene: TRBJ2-2
d_gene: TRBD1
abundance: NA
v_gene: TRBV5-4

CDR3nt: TGTGCCAGCAGCCTAGCCGTTACTAGCGGACAAGAGACCCAGTACTTC
CDR3aa: CASSLAVTSGQETQYF
j_gene: TRBJ2-5
d_gene: TRBD2
abundance: NA
v_gene: TRBV7-2

CDR3nt: TGTGCCAGTACCGGACAGTCTGGGGCCAACGTCCTGACTTTC
CDR3aa: CASTGQSGANVLTF
j_gene: TRBJ2-6
d_gene: NA
abundance: NA
v_gene: TRBV19

CDR3nt: TGCAGCGTGTCGCCAGGGGATAATTCACCCCTCCACTTT
CDR3aa: CSVSPGDNSPLHF
j_gene: TRBJ1-6
d_gene: NA
abundance: NA
v_gene: TRBV29-1

CDR3nt: TGTGCCAGCAGCTTAGGCTGGCTAGCGGACGCCAATGAGCAGTTCTTC
CDR3aa: CASSLGWLADANEQFF
j_gene: TRBJ2-1
d_gene: TRBD2
abundance: NA
v_gene: TRBV7-8

CDR3nt: TGTGCCAGCAGCCCGGCGGGGATGGGGAATGAGCAGTTCTTC
CDR3aa: CASSPAGMGNEQFF
j_gene: TRBJ2-1
d_gene: NA
abundance: NA
v_gene: TRBV4-2

CDR3nt: TGTGCCAGCAGCGTATCCGTGACAGGGAGGCCTGAAGCTTTCTTT
CDR3aa: CASSVSVTGRPEAFF
j_gene: TRBJ1-1
d_gene: TRBD1
abundance: NA
v_gene: TRBV9

CDR3nt: TGTGCCAGCAGCGGACAGGGGGCCCACCAGCCCCAGCATTTT
CDR3aa: CASSGQGAHQPQHF
j_gene: TRBJ1-5
d_gene: TRBD1
abundance: NA
v_gene: TRBV3-1/TRBV3-2

CDR3nt: TGTGCCAGCAGTTACTCTGCGGTTAGCACAGATACGCAGTATTTT
CDR3aa: CASSYSAVSTDTQYF
j_gene: TRBJ2-3
d_gene: NA
abundance: NA
v_gene: TRBV6-5

CDR3nt: TGTGCCACCAAAAACTCAGGAGGCCTGGGCTACGAGCAGTACTTC
CDR3aa: CATKNSGGLGYEQYF
j_gene: TRBJ2-7
d_gene: NA
abundance: NA
v_gene: TRBV6-1

CDR3nt: TGCGCCAGCAGCCCGGAGGGACTACAAAACACCGGGGAGCTGTTTTTT
CDR3aa: CASSPEGLQNTGELFF
j_gene: TRBJ2-2
d_gene: TRBD2
abundance: NA
v_gene: TRBV5-1

CDR3nt: TGTGCCAGCAGCTTAGCGCTGGGACTAGTAAGCAATGAGCAGTTCTTC
CDR3aa: CASSLALGLVSNEQFF
j_gene: TRBJ2-1
d_gene: TRBD2
abundance: NA
v_gene: TRBV11-1

CDR3nt: TGTGCCAGCAGTTACCCGGAAAGGGGGATGAACACTGAAGCTTTCTTT
CDR3aa: CASSYPERGMNTEAFF
j_gene: TRBJ1-1
d_gene: NA
abundance: NA
v_gene: TRBV6-5

CDR3nt: TGTGCCAGCAGGTGGGGAGCGGGGGGTCAAGAGACCCAGTACTTC
CDR3aa: CASRWGAGGQETQYF
j_gene: TRBJ2-5
d_gene: TRBD2
abundance: NA
v_gene: TRBV7-9

CDR3nt: TGCAGCGTTCAGACAGGGGATAATTCACCCCTCCACTTT
CDR3aa: CSVQTGDNSPLHF
j_gene: TRBJ1-6
d_gene: TRBD1
abundance: NA
v_gene: TRBV29-1

CDR3nt: TGTGCCAGCAGCCCACGACGAGGCGGGGAGCTGTTTTTT
CDR3aa: CASSPRRGGELFF
j_gene: TRBJ2-2
d_gene: NA
abundance: NA
v_gene: TRBV7-2

CDR3nt: TGCGCCAGCAGTGAAGGGCGGCTAGCGGGAGTGGTATGGGAGACCCAGTACTTC
CDR3aa: CASSEGRLAGVVWETQYF
j_gene: TRBJ2-5
d_gene: TRBD2
abundance: NA
v_gene: TRBV10-1

CDR3nt: TGTGCCAGCAGTTTAGGAGGGGGCAAGTCCGGGGAGCTGTTTTTT
CDR3aa: CASSLGGGKSGELFF
j_gene: TRBJ2-2
d_gene: NA
abundance: NA
v_gene: TRBV28

CDR3nt: TGTGCCAGCAGACCCGGGAGTAATCAGCCCCAGCATTTT
CDR3aa: CASRPGSNQPQHF
j_gene: TRBJ1-5
d_gene: NA
abundance: NA
v_gene: TRBV27

CDR3nt: TGTGCCTGGAGTGTACGGGCAGGGGATAATTCACCCCTCCACTTT
CDR3aa: CAWSVRAGDNSPLHF
j_gene: TRBJ1-6
d_gene: NA
abundance: NA
v_gene: TRBV30

CDR3nt: TGTGCCAGCAGCTTAGTCGGCGCGGGCTATGGCTACACCTTC
CDR3aa: CASSLVGAGYGYTF
j_gene: TRBJ1-2
d_gene: NA
abundance: NA
v_gene: TRBV7-2

CDR3nt: TGTGCCAGCAGTCCCCCGGGCAATCAGCCCCAGCATTTT
CDR3aa: CASSPPGNQPQHF
j_gene: TRBJ1-5
d_gene: NA
abundance: once
v_gene: TRBV12-3/TRBV12-4

CDR3nt: TGCGCCAGCAGCCAAGGGTCTAGCGGGAGTTCTGAGACCCAGTACTTC
CDR3aa: CASSQGSSGSSETQYF
j_gene: TRBJ2-5
d_gene: TRBD2
abundance: NA
v_gene: TRBV4-3

CDR3nt: TGTGCCAGCAGCCTCACTAGCGGGGGGGCCAAGGAGCAGTACTTC
CDR3aa: CASSLTSGGAKEQYF
j_gene: TRBJ2-7
d_gene: TRBD2
abundance: NA
v_gene: TRBV7-2

CDR3nt: TGCGCCAGCAGCTCGGGACAGAGCTCCTACAATGAGCAGTTCTTC
CDR3aa: CASSSGQSSYNEQFF
j_gene: TRBJ2-1
d_gene: TRBD1
abundance: NA
v_gene: TRBV5-1

CDR3nt: TGTGCCAGCAGTTGGTCGGAGGGGGAGACCCAGTACTTC
CDR3aa: CASSWSEGETQYF
j_gene: TRBJ2-5
d_gene: NA
abundance: NA
v_gene: TRBV12-3/TRBV12-4

CDR3nt: TGTGCCATCAGTGGAGGACTAGCGGGGGGACCGCAGTACTTC
CDR3aa: CAISGGLAGGPQYF
j_gene: TRBJ2-7
d_gene: TRBD2
abundance: NA
v_gene: TRBV10-3

CDR3nt: TGTGCCAGCAGGGGGCTGGGCACCGGGGAGCTGTTTTTT
CDR3aa: CASRGLGTGELFF
j_gene: TRBJ2-2
d_gene: NA
abundance: NA
v_gene: TRBV28

CDR3nt: TGTGCCAGCAGTTACGAGATGCGGACAGGAGGCGTGCCGAGCAATCAGCCCCAGCATTTT
CDR3aa: CASSYEMRTGGVPSNQPQHF
j_gene: TRBJ1-5
d_gene: TRBD1
abundance: NA
v_gene: TRBV6-2/TRBV6-3

CDR3nt: TGTGCCAGCAGCTTAACGGCGGGAGGAGAGACCCAGTACTTC
CDR3aa: CASSLTAGGETQYF
j_gene: TRBJ2-5
d_gene: TRBD2
abundance: NA
v_gene: TRBV7-3

CDR3nt: TGTGCCAGTAGCGGACAGCTTAACACTGAAGCTTTCTTT
CDR3aa: CASSGQLNTEAFF
j_gene: TRBJ1-1
d_gene: NA
abundance: once
v_gene: TRBV19

CDR3nt: TGTGCCAGCAGTCGGGACATCCGGACTAGCGGGTCTTCCTACGAGCAGTACTTC
CDR3aa: CASSRDIRTSGSSYEQYF
j_gene: TRBJ2-7
d_gene: TRBD2
abundance: NA
v_gene: TRBV6-6

CDR3nt: TGTGCCAGCAGACACAGCTATGGCTACACCTTC
CDR3aa: CASRHSYGYTF
j_gene: TRBJ1-2
d_gene: NA
abundance: NA
v_gene: TRBV28

CDR3nt: TGTGCCAGCAACCCGGGACTAGTCACATCCTACGAGCAGTACTTC
CDR3aa: CASNPGLVTSYEQYF
j_gene: TRBJ2-7
d_gene: TRBD2
abundance: NA
v_gene: TRBV9

CDR3nt: TGTGCCAGCAGTCAGGTAGCGGGGGGGCCTAACGAGCAGTACTTC
CDR3aa: CASSQVAGGPNEQYF
j_gene: TRBJ2-7
d_gene: TRBD2
abundance: NA
v_gene: TRBV6-5

CDR3nt: TGTGCCAGCAGTGAAGGGAGGCAGGGGGCCATGATAAGAGCTTTCTTT
CDR3aa: CASSEGRQGAMIRAFF
j_gene: TRBJ1-1
d_gene: TRBD1
abundance: NA
v_gene: TRBV6-1

CDR3nt: TGTGTCAGAAGCTTACCCGGGACAGGGGTCTCTGGGGCCAACGTCCTGACTTTC
CDR3aa: CVRSLPGTGVSGANVLTF
j_gene: TRBJ2-6
d_gene: NA
abundance: once
v_gene: TRBV7-5

CDR3nt: TGTGCCAGCAGTTCCCTACAGGGGGCAAACACCGGGGAGCTGTTTTTT
CDR3aa: CASSSLQGANTGELFF
j_gene: TRBJ2-2
d_gene: TRBD1
abundance: NA
v_gene: TRBV6-5

CDR3nt: TGCGCCAGCAGCTTGGAAAAGCAGGGAAGAAAGGCCAACGTCCTGACTTTC
CDR3aa: CASSLEKQGRKANVLTF
j_gene: TRBJ2-6
d_gene: NA
abundance: few
v_gene: TRBV5-1

CDR3nt: TGTGCCAGCAACTCGGGACCGCGGGGTTCACCCCTCCACTTT
CDR3aa: CASNSGPRGSPLHF
j_gene: TRBJ1-6
d_gene: NA
abundance: NA
v_gene: TRBV2

CDR3nt: TGTGCCAGCAGCTCCGGACAGGCGAAGACTGAAGCTTTCTTT
CDR3aa: CASSSGQAKTEAFF
j_gene: TRBJ1-1
d_gene: TRBD1
abundance: NA
v_gene: TRBV7-2

CDR3nt: TGTGCCAGTAGTACCCTAGCGCTCCACAATGAGCAGTTCTTC
CDR3aa: CASSTLALHNEQFF
j_gene: TRBJ2-1
d_gene: NA
abundance: NA
v_gene: TRBV19

CDR3nt: TGCGCCAGCAGCTTGCGGGGAGGACTAGCGGGAGTTGGGGATGAGCAGTTCTTC
CDR3aa: CASSLRGGLAGVGDEQFF
j_gene: TRBJ2-1
d_gene: TRBD2
abundance: NA
v_gene: TRBV5-1

CDR3nt: TGCGCCAGCAGCCCACGAAGAGCAGGGGACGAGACCCAGTACTTC
CDR3aa: CASSPRRAGDETQYF
j_gene: TRBJ2-5
d_gene: NA
abundance: NA
v_gene: TRBV4-1

CDR3nt: TGTGCCAGCAGTTTAAAGCATACCTACGAGCAGTACTTC
CDR3aa: CASSLKHTYEQYF
j_gene: TRBJ2-7
d_gene: NA
abundance: NA
v_gene: TRBV12-3/TRBV12-4

CDR3nt: TGTGCCTGGAGCCCACTCGCCTCCTACGAGCAGTACTTC
CDR3aa: CAWSPLASYEQYF
j_gene: TRBJ2-7
d_gene: NA
abundance: NA
v_gene: TRBV30

CDR3nt: TGTGCCAGCAGTATACAAACCAGTGGCGGCACTGAAGCTTTCTTT
CDR3aa: CASSIQTSGGTEAFF
j_gene: TRBJ1-1
d_gene: NA
abundance: NA
v_gene: TRBV6-5

CDR3nt: TGTGCCAGCAGCTTACTCGATCGGGGGGCCAACGTCCTGACTTTC
CDR3aa: CASSLLDRGANVLTF
j_gene: TRBJ2-6
d_gene: NA
abundance: NA
v_gene: TRBV11-2

CDR3nt: TGTGCCAGCAGCTCAGGGGGAAGCGGTTCACCCCTCCACTTT
CDR3aa: CASSSGGSGSPLHF
j_gene: TRBJ1-6
d_gene: TRBD1
abundance: NA
v_gene: TRBV7-8

CDR3nt: TGTGCCAGCAGCTGGACAGGGAGGGAGACCCAGTACTTC
CDR3aa: CASSWTGRETQYF
j_gene: TRBJ2-5
d_gene: TRBD1
abundance: NA
v_gene: TRBV7-8

CDR3nt: TGTGCCAGCAGCTCACCTTCGGGGAGCTCCCGGGAGCTGTTTTTT
CDR3aa: CASSSPSGSSRELFF
j_gene: TRBJ2-2
d_gene: NA
abundance: NA
v_gene: TRBV5-4

CDR3nt: TGTGCCAGCAGTTCGAGTGCCCCTAGCTACGAGCAGTACTTC
CDR3aa: CASSSSAPSYEQYF
j_gene: TRBJ2-7
d_gene: NA
abundance: NA
v_gene: TRBV28

CDR3nt: TGTGCCAGCAGTTACCTAAGGACAGCCAACTACGAGCAGTACTTC
CDR3aa: CASSYLRTANYEQYF
j_gene: TRBJ2-7
d_gene: NA
abundance: NA
v_gene: TRBV6-5

CDR3nt: TGTGCCAGTAGCATAAGGGACACTATCAATCAGCCCCAGCATTTT
CDR3aa: CASSIRDTINQPQHF
j_gene: TRBJ1-5
d_gene: NA
abundance: NA
v_gene: TRBV19